The rows below give T cell receptor beta chains drawn from one sample of a study of type 1 and type 2 diabetes patients. TCRdb used MiXCR to reprocess the multiplex PCR reads, holding one entry per CDR3 protein. The data show fewer than 350,000 distinct CDR3 sequences, more than 40% seen once. The sequenced sample consisted of peripheral blood mononuclear cells (PBMCs). These receptors were taken from a man between 18 and 29 years old with type 2 diabetes. Both conserved end residues are part of each CDR3. A D gene is named only where the DNA matches it firmly. A row's size may be missing; if present it is once, few, many or a size class.

D gene: -; V gene: TRBV7-3; clone size: -; J gene: TRBJ2-1; CDR3 DNA: TGTGCCAGCAGCCTCCGGGACCAGGGGCAGGAGCAGTTCTTC; CDR3 protein: CASSLRDQGQEQFF
D gene: TRBD1; V gene: TRBV10-3; clone size: -; J gene: TRBJ2-7; CDR3 DNA: TGTGCCATCAGTGAAGGCAGGGGGACGTACGAGCAGTACTTC; CDR3 protein: CAISEGRGTYEQYF
D gene: -; V gene: TRBV7-2; clone size: -; J gene: TRBJ2-2; CDR3 DNA: TGTGCCAGCAGCTTAGGTCGACGCACCGGGGAGCTGTCTTTT; CDR3 protein: CASSLGRRTGELSF
D gene: -; V gene: TRBV5-1; clone size: few; J gene: TRBJ2-7; CDR3 DNA: TGCGCCAGCAGCTTGAAGGGCTACGAGCAGTACTTC; CDR3 protein: CASSLKGYEQYF
D gene: -; V gene: TRBV15; clone size: many; J gene: TRBJ2-2; CDR3 DNA: TGTGCCACCAGCAGAGAGGGGGCAGGGCGAACCGGGGAGCTGTTTTTT; CDR3 protein: CATSREGAGRTGELFF
D gene: -; V gene: TRBV10-3; clone size: many; J gene: TRBJ1-1; CDR3 DNA: TGTGCCATCAGCTACCAGGTAAACACTGAAGCTTTCTTT; CDR3 protein: CAISYQVNTEAFF
D gene: TRBD2; V gene: TRBV7-2; clone size: -; J gene: TRBJ2-5; CDR3 DNA: TGTGCCGATCAAGGGGAGGGAATAGAGACCCAGTACTTC; CDR3 protein: CADQGEGIETQYF
D gene: -; V gene: TRBV19; clone size: -; J gene: TRBJ1-4; CDR3 DNA: TGTGCCAGTAGTTCGGCCCTAACTAATGAAAAACTGTTTTTT; CDR3 protein: CASSSALTNEKLFF
D gene: -; V gene: TRBV7-2; clone size: few; J gene: TRBJ2-1; CDR3 DNA: TGTGCCAGCAGCTTTAATCAGGTTGAGCAGTTCTTC; CDR3 protein: CASSFNQVEQFF
D gene: -; V gene: TRBV28; clone size: few; J gene: TRBJ1-1; CDR3 DNA: TGTGCCAGCAGTATTCCTTCCCTCACTGAAGCTTTCTTT; CDR3 protein: CASSIPSLTEAFF
D gene: -; V gene: TRBV2; clone size: many; J gene: TRBJ1-2; CDR3 DNA: TGTGCCAGCAGTGATCAGGGGATGTATGCGGGCTACACCTTC; CDR3 protein: CASSDQGMYAGYTF
D gene: TRBD2; V gene: TRBV29-1; clone size: -; J gene: TRBJ2-1; CDR3 DNA: TGCAGCGTTTCTAGCGGGAGATCGGGTGAGCAGTTCTTC; CDR3 protein: CSVSSGRSGEQFF
D gene: TRBD2; V gene: TRBV15; clone size: -; J gene: TRBJ2-1; CDR3 DNA: TGTGCCACCAGCAGAAGAAGGGCGGGGGGGCCCTACAATGAGCAGCTCTTC; CDR3 protein: CATSRRRAGGPYNEQLF
D gene: TRBD1; V gene: TRBV2; clone size: -; J gene: TRBJ2-5; CDR3 DNA: TGTGCCAGCAGCCGGGACAGGGCCCAAGAGACCCAGTACTTC; CDR3 protein: CASSRDRAQETQYF
D gene: -; V gene: TRBV19; clone size: few; J gene: TRBJ2-1; CDR3 DNA: TGTGCCAGTAGTATAAGGCAGTACAATGAGCAGTTCTTC; CDR3 protein: CASSIRQYNEQFF
D gene: -; V gene: TRBV3-1; clone size: few; J gene: TRBJ1-1; CDR3 DNA: TGTGCCAGCAGCCCCAGGGACCTGAACACTGAAGCTTTCTTT; CDR3 protein: CASSPRDLNTEAFF
D gene: -; V gene: TRBV19; clone size: -; J gene: TRBJ1-2; CDR3 DNA: TGTGCTAGCAGTATCGGGTCCTCCGCCAACTATGGCTACACCTTC; CDR3 protein: CASSIGSSANYGYTF
D gene: -; V gene: TRBV24-1; clone size: few; J gene: TRBJ2-1; CDR3 DNA: TGTGCCACCAGTGACAGCAGCAATGAGCAGTTCTTC; CDR3 protein: CATSDSSNEQFF
D gene: -; V gene: TRBV12-5; clone size: -; J gene: TRBJ1-1; CDR3 DNA: TGTGCTAGTGGTTTGGGCTGGGGGTTCACTGAAGCTTTCTTT; CDR3 protein: CASGLGWGFTEAFF
D gene: TRBD2; V gene: TRBV30; clone size: -; J gene: TRBJ2-1; CDR3 DNA: TGTGCCTGGAGAGTAGCGGGCAATGAGCAGTTCTTC; CDR3 protein: CAWRVAGNEQFF
D gene: -; V gene: TRBV24-1; clone size: -; J gene: TRBJ2-3; CDR3 DNA: TGTGCCACCAGTGATAGGGACTTAGGGAAGGATACGCAGTATTTT; CDR3 protein: CATSDRDLGKDTQYF
D gene: TRBD1; V gene: TRBV27; clone size: -; J gene: TRBJ1-5; CDR3 DNA: TGTGCCAGCAGATCGACAGGGATTAGCAATCAGCCCCAGCATTTT; CDR3 protein: CASRSTGISNQPQHF
D gene: -; V gene: TRBV7-9; clone size: -; J gene: TRBJ2-1; CDR3 DNA: TGCGCCAGCAGCCAAGATTATGGGGCTAGGGAGCAGTTCTTC; CDR3 protein: CASSQDYGAREQFF
D gene: TRBD1; V gene: TRBV30; clone size: -; J gene: TRBJ2-6; CDR3 DNA: TGTGCCAAACAGGGCAGGGGGACTGGGGCCAACGTCCTGACTTTC; CDR3 protein: CAKQGRGTGANVLTF
D gene: -; V gene: TRBV20-1; clone size: -; J gene: TRBJ2-7; CDR3 DNA: TGCAGTGCTAGGTGGGGATCCTACGGGCAGTACTTC; CDR3 protein: CSARWGSYGQYF
D gene: -; V gene: TRBV7-6; clone size: -; J gene: TRBJ1-2; CDR3 DNA: TGTGCCAGCAGCCCCCTCCCCCGGGACGGAACGGGCTACACCTTC; CDR3 protein: CASSPLPRDGTGYTF
D gene: TRBD2; V gene: TRBV29-1; clone size: -; J gene: TRBJ2-2; CDR3 DNA: TGCAGCGCCGGGCTAGCGGGAACCGGGGAGCTGTTTTTT; CDR3 protein: CSAGLAGTGELFF
D gene: TRBD1; V gene: TRBV20-1; clone size: once; J gene: TRBJ1-5; CDR3 DNA: TGCAGTGCTAGGCCGGGACAGGGGTTTAATCAGCCCCAGCATTTT; CDR3 protein: CSARPGQGFNQPQHF
D gene: TRBD2; V gene: TRBV10-1; clone size: few; J gene: TRBJ2-1; CDR3 DNA: TGCGCCAGCAGGGGGGCTCTAGCGGGACCTCAGTTCTTC; CDR3 protein: CASRGALAGPQFF
D gene: TRBD1; V gene: TRBV15; clone size: -; J gene: TRBJ1-1; CDR3 DNA: TGTGCCACCAACAGAAACAGGGGGCAGACTGAAGCTTTCTTT; CDR3 protein: CATNRNRGQTEAFF
D gene: TRBD1; V gene: TRBV6-2/TRBV6-3; clone size: -; J gene: TRBJ1-6; CDR3 DNA: TGTGCCAGCAGGCCAGGGGGTTCACCCCTCCACTTT; CDR3 protein: CASRPGGSPLHF
D gene: -; V gene: TRBV12-5; clone size: -; J gene: TRBJ1-1; CDR3 DNA: TGTGCTAGTGGTTTTGGGGGGGGAGCAGACACCGAAGCTTTCTTT; CDR3 protein: CASGFGGGADTEAFF